The 4 T cell receptor beta chains below all came from one sample that was sequenced in a study of cytomegalovirus exposure and HLA in healthy donors. 60 Vbeta and 13 Jbeta primers were used in PCR. The protocol was immunoSEQ multiplex PCR, while the TCRdb copy is restricted to in-frame clones and leaves out a portion. The sample holds some 130,000 clones; 82% are singletons and the top ten take roughly 7.7%. Sequences were obtained from PBMCs. The receptor source for this set is a woman aged 45 to 65 in good health and CMV-seropositive.

The V call is TRBV29-1, the J call TRBJ2-7; 10 bases match TRBD2. Losses at the gene ends were 4 bases for V and 3 bases for J; bases not matched to a gene: 15. CDR1 is SQVTM, CDR2 ANQGSEA, per germline. This CDR3 has 17 amino acids. The chain's CDR3 is CSVVRQWTSGSNYEQYF. For the CDR3, the DNA is TGCAGCGTTGTACGCCAGTGGACTAGCGGTTCGAACTACGAGCAGTACTTC.

This rearrangement joins TRBV5-5 to TRBJ1-1; 11 bases are shared with TRBD1. Trimming cost V 2 bases and J 4 bases; bases outside gene matches: 10. The V gene's germline CDR1 is SGHKS and CDR2 YYEKEE (reference sequence). The CDR3 runs to 17 residues. The CDR3 reads CASSLAGTGGRGTEAFF. CDR3 coding DNA: TGTGCCAGCAGCTTAGCCGGGACAGGGGGAAGAGGCACTGAAGCTTTCTTT.

The J gene is TRBJ2-5, the V gene TRBV2; 12 nucleotides align to TRBD2. With the DNA end fitting TRBJ2-7 better, the J assignment may be wrong. The CDR3 contains 15 residues. Germline CDR1 is SNHLY and CDR2 is FYNNEI. The CDR3 DNA follows: TGTGCCAGCAGTGATACGGGACTAGCGGGCTACGAGCAGTACTTC. Its translation: CASSDTGLAGYEQYF.

The V and J genes are TRBV5-1 and TRBJ2-7, with TRBD2 as a possible D gene (5 bases). This CDR3 has 14 amino acids. V lost 5 bases, J lost 5 bases, and 17 bases lay in between. Germline values: CDR1 SGHRS, CDR2 YFSETQ. As DNA, the CDR3 is TGCGCCAGCAGGGCCCTAGCAGAGCCGAACGAGCAGTACTTC. This encodes CASRALAEPNEQYF.